The 30 T cell receptor beta chains below all came from one sample that was sequenced in a study of identifying expanded T cells in peripheral blood. Only in-frame clones appear in the TCRdb table, and some are missing; sequencing was by immunoSEQ multiplex PCR. This sample yields 70,000 to 95,000 clones, of which 70% to 90% are seen a single time; roughly 7.7% belongs to the top ten. Material for sequencing was blood. The source is a person between 18 and 75 years old in good health.

The chain recombines TRBV6-5 with TRBJ1-1, with 7 bases fitting TRBD1. With V trimmed by 2 bases and J by 7 bases, 7 bases remained unmatched. CDR1 MNHEY and CDR2 SVGAGI come from the germline V gene. The CDR3 extends over 14 amino acids. The CDR3 DNA reads as TGTGCCAGCAGTTACCAAAAGAGGGGGCTTGAAGCTTTCTTT. Its protein is CASSYQKRGLEAFF.

Of note for this clone: This CDR3 is also generated by other DNA sequences in the sample. The chain uses TRBV29-1 and TRBJ2-1; D is unclear. CDR3 size: 12 residues. The germline V gene encodes CDR1 SQVTM and CDR2 ANQGSEA. The V end was cut by 4 bases, the J end by 0 bases, with 4 bases between. CDR3 region: CSVVGSYNEQFF. The CDR3 region has the DNA TGCAGCGTTGTCGGCTCCTACAATGAGCAGTTCTTC.

The gene calls are TRBV25-1 and TRBJ1-3; D is ambiguous. The CDR3 runs 13 residues. Germline lookup yields CDR1 MGHDK and CDR2 SYGVNS. V shed 6 bases and J shed 0 bases, with 6 bases lying between them. The CDR3 coding sequence is TGTGCCAGCAGAGCCAGCTCTGGAAACACCATATATTTT. It specifies CASRASSGNTIYF. The full variable domain, completed using reference TRBV25-1 and TRBJ1-3, is EADIYQTPRYLVIGTGKKITLECSQTMGHDKMYWYQQDPGMELHLIHYSYGVNSTEKGDLSSESTVSRIRTEHFPLTLESARPSHTSQYLCASRASSGNTIYFGEGSWLTVV.

The genes are TRBV10-3 and TRBJ1-1; no clear D gene. This CDR3 contains 13 residues. Germline assignment: CDR1 ENHRY and CDR2 SYGVKD. V was shortened by 8 bases and J by 1 base, with 11 bases between the two germline ends. The CDR3 is CAIRSSPNTEAFF. The CDR3, as DNA: TGTGCCATCCGGAGCTCCCCGAACACTGAAGCTTTCTTT.

This clone was counted only a few times. The rearrangement uses TRBV7-9 and TRBJ2-5; the match to TRBD2 covers 7 bases. Germline assignment: CDR1 SEHNR and CDR2 FQNEAQ (reference sequence). This CDR3 contains 14 residues. The V and J ends lost 5 bases and 1 base, in that order; junction bases with no gene match: 4. The CDR3 protein is CASSDLAVQETQYF. The CDR3 DNA follows: TGTGCCAGCAGCGACCTAGCGGTCCAAGAGACCCAGTACTTC. The full variable domain, its missing parts supplied by reference TRBV7-9 and TRBJ2-5, is DTGVSQNPRHKITKRGQNVTFRCDPISEHNRLYWYRQTLGQGPEFLTYFQNEAQLEKSRLLSDRFSAERPKGSFSTLEIQRTEQGDSAMYLCASSDLAVQETQYFGPGTRLLVL.

CDR3 sequence: CAWDTEGVSGNTIYF. DNA for the CDR3: TGTGCCTGGGACACAGAAGGGGTCTCTGGAAACACCATATATTTT. The gene calls are TRBV30 and TRBJ1-3; possibly TRBD1 for D (5 bases). In germline, CDR1 is GTSNPN, CDR2 SVGIG (reference sequence). The V and J ends lost 5 bases and 0 bases respectively, with 14 bases between them. The CDR3 runs 15 residues.

In its sample, this clone was seen a few times. The chain employs TRBV30 and TRBJ1-5, with TRBD1 matching over 7 bases. The CDR3 spans 15 residues. The junction had 7 bases not matched to a gene; V was cut back by 2 bases and J by 3 bases. Germline V gives CDR1 GTSNPN, CDR2 SVGIG (reference sequence). CDR3 bases: TGTGCCTGGAGTCCTGGGGACAGCCTCAATCAGCCCCAGCATTTT. The encoded protein is CAWSPGDSLNQPQHF. The variable domain in full, with the rest retrieved from reference TRBV30 and TRBJ1-5, is SQTIHQWPATLVQPVGSPLSLECTVEGTSNPNLYWYRQAAGRGLQLLFYSVGIGQISSEVPQNLSASRPQDRQFILSSKKLLLSDSGFYLCAWSPGDSLNQPQHFGDGTRLSIL.

The chain uses TRBV11-3 and TRBJ1-1, with D perhaps TRBD1 (5 bases). The CDR3 contains 15 residues. Germline CDR1 reads SGHNT; CDR2 reads YENEEA. Trimming left V 1 base short and J 1 base short, with 10 bases between. The CDR3 region is CASSLATGRNTEAFF. The CDR3, as DNA: TGTGCCAGCAGCTTAGCCACAGGTAGGAACACTGAAGCTTTCTTT.

CDR3 region: CASSQLPQGGTEAFF. The CDR3, as DNA: TGTGCCAGCAGCCAGTTACCCCAGGGTGGCACTGAAGCTTTCTTT. V and J are TRBV14 and TRBJ1-1; a possible D gene is TRBD1 (5 bases). Germline V CDR1 and CDR2: SGHDN, FVKESK. The CDR3 contains 15 residues. The V end lost 3 bases, the J end lost 4 bases, and 15 bases lay between the germline ends.

The chain combines TRBV7-2 with TRBJ2-2, with a tentative D call TRBD2 (5 bases). V lost 3 bases to trimming and J lost 6 bases, with 14 bases between them. Germline V gene sequence: CDR1 SGHTA, CDR2 FQGNSA. CDR3 size: 15 residues. For the CDR3, the DNA is TGTGCCAGCAGCTTCCTGATCGGAGGCGCCGGGGAGCTGTTTTTT. Translation gives CASSFLIGGAGELFF. The entire variable domain, with the rest obtained from reference TRBV7-2 and TRBJ2-2, is as follows: GAGVSQSPSNKVTEKGKDVELRCDPISGHTALYWYRQSLGQGLEFLIYFQGNSAPDKSGLPSDRFSAERTGGSVSTLTIQRTQQEDSAVYLCASSFLIGGAGELFFGEGSRLTVL.

The chain links TRBV19 to TRBJ1-3, with TRBD1 matching over 8 bases. Germline CDR1 reads LNHDA; CDR2 reads SQIVND (reference sequence). The trim removed 9 bases at V and 4 bases at J, leaving 2 bases unmatched. The CDR3 spans 12 residues. CDR3 sequence: CASRTGGNTIYF. The CDR3 DNA is TGTGCCAGCCGGACAGGGGGAAACACCATATATTTT.

The rearrangement joins TRBV9 to TRBJ1-2; D perhaps matches TRBD1 (5 bases). This CDR3 comprises 13 residues. Germline CDR1 and CDR2: SGDLS and YYNGEE. With 4 bases removed from V and 2 bases from J, the gap between germline ends came to 9 bases. For the CDR3, the DNA is TGTGCCAGCAGCCCGGGGCCAAACTATGGCTACACCTTC. Translated, it gives CASSPGPNYGYTF.

The chain recombines TRBV5-3 with TRBJ2-7; D is possibly TRBD2 (5 bases). TRBV5-3 is known as an ORF, though its function is uncertain. CDR3 length equals 12 residues. Trimming took 1 base from V and 5 from J, leaving 7 bases between them. The CDR3 sequence is CARSLPSNEQYF. The CDR3 DNA follows: TGTGCCAGAAGCTTGCCTAGCAACGAGCAGTACTTC.

This chain's CDR3 is CASSPAYSNQPQHF. The DNA for the CDR3 is TGTGCCAGCTCACCAGCTTATAGCAATCAGCCCCAGCATTTT. V and J are TRBV18 and TRBJ1-5; no firm D call. The V and J ends lost 2 bases and 0 bases respectively, with 5 bases between them. Germline V gene lookup returns CDR1 KGHSH and CDR2 LQKENI. The length of the CDR3 is 14 residues.

The chain joins TRBV11-2 to TRBJ1-3; D is ambiguous. The CDR3 is made up of 13 amino acids. CDR1 and CDR2 from the germline V gene are SGHAT and FQNNGV. V gave up 5 bases and J gave up 2 bases, with 7 bases separating them. DNA for the CDR3: TGTGCCAGCAGCCACTCCCCTGGAAACACCATATATTTT. Protein: CASSHSPGNTIYF. Filled out from reference TRBV11-2 and TRBJ1-3, the complete variable domain reads EAGVAQSPRYKIIEKRQSVAFWCNPISGHATLYWYQQILGQGPKLLIQFQNNGVVDDSQLPKDRFSAERLKGVDSTLKIQPAKLEDSAVYLCASSHSPGNTIYFGEGSWLTVV.

The V gene is TRBV9, the J gene TRBJ2-1; 11 bases line up with TRBD2. Losses at the gene ends were 0 bases for V and 1 base for J; bases not matched to a gene: 12. There are 20 residues in the CDR3. Germline V lookup: CDR1 SGDLS, CDR2 YYNGEE. CDR3 sequence (DNA): TGTGCCAGCAGCGTAGATTCGCTAGCGGGGGGCGGTCTATCCTACAATGAGCAGTTCTTC. It encodes CASSVDSLAGGGLSYNEQFF.

V usage is TRBV5-1 and J usage is TRBJ2-3; 10 bases fit TRBD2. The CDR3 is 17 residues long. The V and J ends lost 4 bases and 5 bases, in that order; junction bases with no gene match: 13. Germline V CDR1 and CDR2: SGHRS, YFSETQ. This chain's CDR3 is CASSLSPSGRDRDTQYF. DNA of the CDR3: TGCGCCAGCAGCCTATCCCCGAGCGGGAGGGATCGAGATACGCAGTATTTT.

J is TRBJ1-1 and V is TRBV19; no firm D call. The V end lost 7 bases, the J end lost 2 bases, and 17 bases lay between the germline ends. Germline CDR1 LNHDA, CDR2 SQIVND (reference sequence). The CDR3 spans 15 residues. CDR3 in amino acids: CASTPLAGTNTEAFF. In nucleotides, the CDR3 is TGTGCCAGTACCCCCTTGGCAGGTACTAACACTGAAGCTTTCTTT.

The CDR3 region has the DNA TGTGCCAGCAGCTTAAGGACACCGAACACTGAAGCTTTCTTT. This sequence encodes CASSLRTPNTEAFF. The chain combines TRBV7-9 with TRBJ1-1, with a possible D match to TRBD1 (5 bases). The CDR3 runs 14 residues. Germline V lookup: CDR1 SEHNR, CDR2 FQNEAQ (reference sequence). Trimming took 2 bases from V and 1 from J, leaving 8 bases between them.

The rearrangement joins TRBV2 to TRBJ1-4; the match to TRBD1 covers 11 bases. The ends lost 7 bases at V and 8 bases at J; junction bases unmatched: 6. Germline CDR1 SNHLY, CDR2 FYNNEI. This CDR3 is built from 14 residues. The CDR3 region is CASTTGTGGEKLFF. The CDR3 DNA reads TGTGCCAGCACAACCGGGACAGGGGGGGAAAAACTGTTTTTT.

In its sample, this clone was seen once. V is TRBV7-9 and J is TRBJ1-2, with 8 bases identical to TRBD1. V shed 5 bases and J 6 bases; nucleotides not matched to a gene: 23. This CDR3 contains 19 residues. Germline CDR1 and CDR2: SEHNR and FQNEAQ (reference sequence). In DNA, the CDR3 is TGTGCCAGCAGCCCCTCCGGGTGGGACAGGATACTAACACGTGATGGCTACACCTTC. This codes for CASSPSGWDRILTRDGYTF.

The chain employs TRBV19 and TRBJ1-4; 8 bases are a match to TRBD1. V lost 6 bases, J lost 8 bases, and 8 bases stayed unmatched. From germline, CDR1 is LNHDA and CDR2 SQIVND (reference sequence). The CDR3 loop spans 14 amino acids. For the CDR3, the DNA is TGTGCCAGTAGAAGTGGACAGGGTGAGGAAAAACTGTTTTTT. Encoded protein: CASRSGQGEEKLFF.

The chain uses TRBV9 and TRBJ2-2; D unresolved. Germline CDR1 SGDLS, CDR2 YYNGEE. Trimming cost V 0 bases and J 4 bases, with 4 bases left between them. The CDR3 covers 13 residues. CDR3 DNA sequence: TGTGCCAGCAGCGTAGTGGGCACCGGGGAGCTGTTTTTT. This gives the protein CASSVVGTGELFF. Looking up the rest from reference TRBV9 and TRBJ2-2 gives the full variable domain: DSGVTQTPKHLITATGQRVTLRCSPRSGDLSVYWYQQSLDQGLQFLIQYYNGEERAKGNILERFSAQQFPDLHSELNLSSLELGDSALYFCASSVVGTGELFFGEGSRLTVL.

The genes are TRBV7-7 and TRBJ2-5, with 7 bases aligning to TRBD2. The CDR3 is 13 amino acids. CDR1 and CDR2 (germline): SSHAT, FNYEAQ (reference sequence). The junction had 2 bases not matched to a gene; V was cut back by 5 bases and J by 2 bases. CDR3 DNA: TGTGCCAGCAGCACGGGACTACAAGAGACCCAGTACTTC. Translated: CASSTGLQETQYF.

The chain recombines TRBV7-9 with TRBJ1-2, with 8 bases aligning to TRBD1. The CDR3 is 14 amino acids. Germline CDR1 is SEHNR and CDR2 is FQNEAQ (reference sequence). After removal of 4 bases from V and 6 bases from J, the junction contained 7 bases not matched to a gene. In nucleotides, the CDR3 is TGTGCCAGCAGCTCCCGGGACAGGTTGGATGGCTACACCTTC. Translation: CASSSRDRLDGYTF. Using reference TRBV7-9 and TRBJ1-2 for the parts outside the CDR3, the full variable domain is DTGVSQNPRHKITKRGQNVTFRCDPISEHNRLYWYRQTLGQGPEFLTYFQNEAQLEKSRLLSDRFSAERPKGSFSTLEIQRTEQGDSAMYLCASSSRDRLDGYTFGSGTRLTVV.

The chain carries TRBV7-2 and TRBJ2-7, with TRBD1 matching over 8 bases. Trimming took 4 bases from V and 4 from J; bases not matched to a gene: 15. CDR3 length equals 17 residues. The V gene's germline CDR1 is SGHTA and CDR2 FQGNSA. DNA for the CDR3: TGTGCCAGCAGCTCCGGGACAGGTTTCTACTCCGTGTACGAGCAGTACTTC. It codes for CASSSGTGFYSVYEQYF.

This sequence joins TRBV19 and TRBJ2-1; 16 bases agree with TRBD2. This CDR3 spans 17 amino acids. V dropped 5 bases and J dropped 9; count of bases not matched to a gene: 10. The germline gives CDR1 LNHDA, CDR2 SQIVND (reference sequence). The CDR3 loop reads CASSGHGTSGRGGEQFF. Written as DNA, the CDR3 is TGTGCCAGTAGTGGGCACGGGACTAGCGGGAGGGGCGGTGAGCAGTTCTTC.

This clone is judged large. V and J are TRBV5-1 and TRBJ2-7; 8 nucleotides agree with TRBD2. The CDR3 totals 15 residues. CDR1 and CDR2 (germline): SGHRS, YFSETQ. With V trimmed by 4 bases and J by 0 bases, 6 bases remained unmatched. CDR3 amino acids: CASSQQSGSSYEQYF. The CDR3 bases are TGCGCCAGCAGCCAGCAAAGCGGGAGCTCCTACGAGCAGTACTTC.

The chain has TRBV10-3 and TRBJ2-1, with D perhaps given as TRBD1 or TRBD2 (6 bases each). The CDR3 is 13 amino acids. CDR1 and CDR2 (germline): ENHRY, SYGVKD. The V gene lost 7 bases and the J gene lost 9 bases, with 16 bases spanning the gap. The CDR3 spells CAITPGGEGEQFF. The CDR3 DNA sequence: TGTGCCATCACCCCCGGGGGCGAGGGTGAGCAGTTCTTC.

The chain joins TRBV29-1 to TRBJ2-2, with TRBD1 matching over 8 bases. The germline CDR1 and CDR2 sequences are SQVTM and ANQGSEA. V lost 2 bases and J lost 6; bases outside the gene matches: 11. CDR3 length: 16 amino acids. The CDR3 nucleotides are TGCAGCGTTGAAATCTATGGACAGGGATTCGCCGGGGAGCTGTTTTTT. This sequence encodes CSVEIYGQGFAGELFF.